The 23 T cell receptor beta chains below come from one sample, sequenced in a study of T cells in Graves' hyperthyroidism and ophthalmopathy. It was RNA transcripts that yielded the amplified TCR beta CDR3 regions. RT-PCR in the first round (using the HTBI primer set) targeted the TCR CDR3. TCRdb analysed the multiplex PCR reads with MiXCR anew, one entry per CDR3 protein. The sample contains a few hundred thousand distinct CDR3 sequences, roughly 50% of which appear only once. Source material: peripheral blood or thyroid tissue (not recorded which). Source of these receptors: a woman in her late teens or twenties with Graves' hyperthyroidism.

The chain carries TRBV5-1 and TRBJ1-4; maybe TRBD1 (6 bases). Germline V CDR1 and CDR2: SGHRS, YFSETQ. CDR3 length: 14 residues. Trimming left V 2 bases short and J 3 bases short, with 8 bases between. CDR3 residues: CASSFQGPNEKLFF. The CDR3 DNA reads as TGCGCCAGCAGCTTCCAGGGGCCTAATGAAAAACTGTTTTTT.

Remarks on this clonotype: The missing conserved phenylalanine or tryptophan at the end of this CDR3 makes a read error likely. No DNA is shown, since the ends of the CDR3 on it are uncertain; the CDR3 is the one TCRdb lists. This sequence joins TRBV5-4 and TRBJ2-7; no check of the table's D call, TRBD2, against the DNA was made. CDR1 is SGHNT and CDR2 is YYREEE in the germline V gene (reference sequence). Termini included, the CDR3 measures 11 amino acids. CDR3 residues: CASSSDRGANT.

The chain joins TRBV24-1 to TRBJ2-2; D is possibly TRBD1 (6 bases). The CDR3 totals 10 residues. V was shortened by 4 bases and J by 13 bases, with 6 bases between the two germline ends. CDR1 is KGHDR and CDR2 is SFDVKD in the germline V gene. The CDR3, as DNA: TGTGCCACCAGTGACAGGGGGCTGTTTTTT. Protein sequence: CATSDRGLFF.

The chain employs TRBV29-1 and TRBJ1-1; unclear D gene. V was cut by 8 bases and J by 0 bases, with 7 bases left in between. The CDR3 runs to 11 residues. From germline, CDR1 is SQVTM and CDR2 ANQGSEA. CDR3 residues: CSLGLNTEAFF. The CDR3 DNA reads TGCAGCTTAGGGCTGAACACTGAAGCTTTCTTT.

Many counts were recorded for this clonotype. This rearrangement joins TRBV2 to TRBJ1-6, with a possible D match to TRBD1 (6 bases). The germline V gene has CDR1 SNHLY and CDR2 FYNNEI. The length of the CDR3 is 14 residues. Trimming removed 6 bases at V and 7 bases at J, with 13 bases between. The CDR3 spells CASSPTGENSPLHF. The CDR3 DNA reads TGTGCCAGCAGCCCGACAGGAGAGAATTCACCCCTCCACTTT.

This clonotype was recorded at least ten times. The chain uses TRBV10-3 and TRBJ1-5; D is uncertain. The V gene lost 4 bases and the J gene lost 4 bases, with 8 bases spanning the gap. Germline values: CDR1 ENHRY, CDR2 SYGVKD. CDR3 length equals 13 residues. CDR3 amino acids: CAISGRANQPQHF. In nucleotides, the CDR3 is TGTGCCATCAGTGGACGGGCAAATCAGCCCCAGCATTTT.

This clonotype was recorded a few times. Here the CDR3 reads CASSRAFGNTIYF. The CDR3 coding sequence is TGTGCCAGCAGCCGGGCTTTTGGAAACACCATATATTTT. The rearrangement links TRBV14 to TRBJ1-3; D remains ambiguous. Germline loops: CDR1 SGHDN, CDR2 FVKESK. The CDR3 extends over 13 amino acids. Trimming shortened V by 4 bases and J by 3 bases, and 7 bases separated the two germline ends. Looking up the rest from reference TRBV14 and TRBJ1-3 gives the full variable domain: EAGVTQFPSHSVIEKGQTVTLRCDPISGHDNLYWYRRVMGKEIKFLLHFVKESKQDESGMPNNRFLAERTGGTYSTLKVQPAELEDSGVYFCASSRAFGNTIYFGEGSWLTVV.

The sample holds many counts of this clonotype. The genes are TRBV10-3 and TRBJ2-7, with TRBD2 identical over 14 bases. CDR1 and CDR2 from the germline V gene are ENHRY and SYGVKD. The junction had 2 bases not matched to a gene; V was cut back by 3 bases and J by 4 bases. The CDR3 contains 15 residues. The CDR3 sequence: CAISDGTSGSYEQYF. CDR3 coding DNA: TGTGCCATCAGTGACGGGACTAGCGGGAGTTACGAGCAGTACTTC.

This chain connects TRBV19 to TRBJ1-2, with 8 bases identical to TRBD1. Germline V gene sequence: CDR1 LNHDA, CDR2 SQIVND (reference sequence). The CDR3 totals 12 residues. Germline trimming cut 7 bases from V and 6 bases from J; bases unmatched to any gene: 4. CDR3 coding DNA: TGTGCCAGTACCTTGGGACAGGATGGCTACACCTTC. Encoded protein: CASTLGQDGYTF.

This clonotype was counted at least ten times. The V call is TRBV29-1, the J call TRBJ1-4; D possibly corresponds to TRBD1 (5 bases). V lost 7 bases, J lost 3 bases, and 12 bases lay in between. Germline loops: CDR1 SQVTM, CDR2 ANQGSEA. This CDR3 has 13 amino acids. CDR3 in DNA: TGCAGCGGGAGGGGCTCTTCTAATGAAAAACTGTTTTTT. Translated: CSGRGSSNEKLFF.

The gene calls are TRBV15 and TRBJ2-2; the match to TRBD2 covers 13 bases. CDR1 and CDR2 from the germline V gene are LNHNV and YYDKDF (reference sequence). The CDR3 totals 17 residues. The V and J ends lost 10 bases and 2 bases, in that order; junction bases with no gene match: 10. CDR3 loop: CASNTRTSGGNTGELFF. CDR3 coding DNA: TGTGCCAGCAACACACGGACTAGCGGGGGAAACACCGGGGAGCTGTTTTTT.

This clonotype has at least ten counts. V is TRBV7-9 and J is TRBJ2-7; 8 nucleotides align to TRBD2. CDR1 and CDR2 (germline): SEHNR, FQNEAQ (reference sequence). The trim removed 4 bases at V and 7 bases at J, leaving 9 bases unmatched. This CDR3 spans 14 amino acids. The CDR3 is CASSSTLAGGEQYF. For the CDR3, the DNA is TGTGCCAGCAGCTCCACGCTAGCGGGTGGGGAGCAGTACTTC.

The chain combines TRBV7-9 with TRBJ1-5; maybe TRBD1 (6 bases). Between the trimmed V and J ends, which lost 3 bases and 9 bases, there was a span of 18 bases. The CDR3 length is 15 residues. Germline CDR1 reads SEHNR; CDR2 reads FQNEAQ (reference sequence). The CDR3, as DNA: TGTGCCAGCAGCTTGGACAGCGTCTCGGGTCGGCCCCAGCATTTT. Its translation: CASSLDSVSGRPQHF.

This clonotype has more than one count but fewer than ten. The CDR3 DNA reads as TGTGCCAGCAGCGTAGGGGCAGGGTTAGGAGACACTGAAGCTTTCTTT. This sequence encodes CASSVGAGLGDTEAFF. The chain combines TRBV9 with TRBJ1-1; TRBD1 is a possible D gene (5 bases). V gave up 0 bases and J gave up 3 bases, with 15 bases separating them. Germline CDR1 and CDR2: SGDLS and YYNGEE. The CDR3 sequence is 16 residues long. Filled out from reference TRBV9 and TRBJ1-1, the complete variable domain reads DSGVTQTPKHLITATGQRVTLRCSPRSGDLSVYWYQQSLDQGLQFLIQYYNGEERAKGNILERFSAQQFPDLHSELNLSSLELGDSALYFCASSVGAGLGDTEAFFGQGTRLTVV.

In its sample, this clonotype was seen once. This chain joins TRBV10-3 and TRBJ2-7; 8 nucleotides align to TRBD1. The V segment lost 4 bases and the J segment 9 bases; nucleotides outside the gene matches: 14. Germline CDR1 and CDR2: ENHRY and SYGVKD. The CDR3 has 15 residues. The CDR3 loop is CAISAGHEQGAGQYF. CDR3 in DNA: TGTGCCATCAGTGCAGGGCACGAGCAGGGGGCAGGGCAGTACTTC.

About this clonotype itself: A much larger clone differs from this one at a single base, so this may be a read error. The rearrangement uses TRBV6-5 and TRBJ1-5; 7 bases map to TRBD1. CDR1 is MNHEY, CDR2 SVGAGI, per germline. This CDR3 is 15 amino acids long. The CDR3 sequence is CAISYTGASNQPQHF. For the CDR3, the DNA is TGTGCCATCAGTTACACAGGGGCTAGCAATCAGCCCCAGCATTTT.

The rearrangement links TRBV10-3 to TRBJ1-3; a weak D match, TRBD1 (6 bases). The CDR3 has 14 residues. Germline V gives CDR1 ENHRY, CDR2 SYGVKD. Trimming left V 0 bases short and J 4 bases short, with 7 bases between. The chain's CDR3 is CAISESGAGNTIYF. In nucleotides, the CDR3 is TGTGCCATCAGTGAGTCGGGGGCAGGAAACACCATATATTTT.

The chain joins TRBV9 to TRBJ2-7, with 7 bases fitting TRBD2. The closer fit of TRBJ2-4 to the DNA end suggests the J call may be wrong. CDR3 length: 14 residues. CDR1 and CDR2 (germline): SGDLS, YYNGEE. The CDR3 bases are TGTGCCAGCAGCGTCGACGGGGGGTCGGACATTCAGTACTTC. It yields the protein CASSVDGGSDIQYF.

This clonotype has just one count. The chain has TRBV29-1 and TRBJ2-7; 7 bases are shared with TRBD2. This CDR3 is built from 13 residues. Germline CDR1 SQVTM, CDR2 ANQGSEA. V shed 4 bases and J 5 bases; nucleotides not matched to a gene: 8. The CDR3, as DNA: TGCAGCGTTGTGGCGGGAGTTCCCCACGAGCAGTACTTC. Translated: CSVVAGVPHEQYF.

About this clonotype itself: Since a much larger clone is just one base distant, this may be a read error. Here the CDR3 reads CSVDGGSKKETQYF. CDR3 sequence (DNA): TGCAGCGTTGATGGCGGGAGCAAAAAAGAGACCCAGTACTTC. The chain joins TRBV29-1 to TRBJ2-5, with 7 nucleotides matching TRBD2. Germline CDR1 SQVTM, CDR2 ANQGSEA. The CDR3 length is 14 residues. V gave up 3 bases and J gave up 3 bases; unmatched junction bases: 7.

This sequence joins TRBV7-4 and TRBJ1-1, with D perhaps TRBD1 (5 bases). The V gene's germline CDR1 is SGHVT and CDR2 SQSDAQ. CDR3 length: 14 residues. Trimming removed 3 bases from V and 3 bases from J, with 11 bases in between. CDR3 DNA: TGTGCCAGCAGCTTGCGGACACCGGACACTGAAGCTTTCTTT. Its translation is CASSLRTPDTEAFF.

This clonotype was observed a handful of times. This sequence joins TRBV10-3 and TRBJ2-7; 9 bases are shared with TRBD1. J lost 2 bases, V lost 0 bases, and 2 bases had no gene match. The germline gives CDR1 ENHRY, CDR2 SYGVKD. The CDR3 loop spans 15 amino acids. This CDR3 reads CAISESGTGTYEQYF. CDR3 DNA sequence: TGTGCCATCAGTGAGTCGGGGACAGGGACCTACGAGCAGTACTTC.

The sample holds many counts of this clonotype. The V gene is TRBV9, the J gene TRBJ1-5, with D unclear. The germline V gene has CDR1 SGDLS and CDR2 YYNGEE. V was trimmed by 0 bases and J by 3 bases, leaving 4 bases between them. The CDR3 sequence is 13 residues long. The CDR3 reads CASSVDINQPQHF. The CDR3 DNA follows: TGTGCCAGCAGCGTAGATATCAATCAGCCCCAGCATTTT.